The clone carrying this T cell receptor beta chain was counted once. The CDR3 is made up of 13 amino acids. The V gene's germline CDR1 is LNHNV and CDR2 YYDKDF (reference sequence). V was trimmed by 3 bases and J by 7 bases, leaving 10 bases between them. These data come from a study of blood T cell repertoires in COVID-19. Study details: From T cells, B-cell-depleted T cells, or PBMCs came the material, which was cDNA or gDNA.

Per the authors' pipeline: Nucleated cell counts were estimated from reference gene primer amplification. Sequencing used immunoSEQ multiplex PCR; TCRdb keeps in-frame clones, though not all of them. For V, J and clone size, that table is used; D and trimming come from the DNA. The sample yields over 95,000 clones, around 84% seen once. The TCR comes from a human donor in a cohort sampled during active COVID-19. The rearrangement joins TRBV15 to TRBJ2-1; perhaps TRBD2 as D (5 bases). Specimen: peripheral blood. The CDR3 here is CATSSLPGNEQFF. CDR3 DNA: TGTGCCACCAGCAGTTTGCCGGGGAATGAGCAGTTCTTC.